This T cell receptor beta chain is drawn from a study of patients and donors after allogeneic stem cell transplantation. The germline V gene has CDR1 SGHTA and CDR2 FQGTGA. This CDR3 contains 15 residues. V lost 0 bases, J lost 5 bases, and 1 base stayed unmatched. TCRdb fed the RT-PCR reads into MiXCR, producing one record per CDR3 protein. The sample yields approximately 170,000 distinct CDR3 sequences, 24% seen once. This clonotype was recorded a few times. This TCR derives from a human donor who was either an allogeneic HSCT recipient or a stem cell or donor lymphocyte infusion donor (not recorded which). It is not recorded whose cells these are; they may come from a transplant donor. The rearrangement uses TRBV7-3 and TRBJ1-6, with 7 bases matching TRBD1. The specimen was blood, either unsorted or a sorted T cell fraction (not recorded which). This chain's CDR3 is CASSLTGQNNSPLHF. In nucleotides, the CDR3 is TGTGCCAGCAGCTTAACGGGACAGAATAATTCACCCCTCCACTTT.